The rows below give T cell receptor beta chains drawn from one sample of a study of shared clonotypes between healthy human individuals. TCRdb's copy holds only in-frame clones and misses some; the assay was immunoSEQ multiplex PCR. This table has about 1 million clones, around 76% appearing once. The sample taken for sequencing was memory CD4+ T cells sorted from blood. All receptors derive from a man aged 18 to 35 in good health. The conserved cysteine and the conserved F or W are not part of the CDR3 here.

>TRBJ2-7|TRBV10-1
ASSAGTGRYEQY
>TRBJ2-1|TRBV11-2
ASSLGLAGGANEQF
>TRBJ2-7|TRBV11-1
ASSLEVGSYEQY
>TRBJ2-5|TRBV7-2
ASQVGHRETQY
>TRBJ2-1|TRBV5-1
ASSLGVGNEQF
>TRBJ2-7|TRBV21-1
ASRGIPEQY
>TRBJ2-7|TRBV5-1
ASSLGHEIYEQY
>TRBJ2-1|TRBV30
AWSVRGGDRGAYNEQF
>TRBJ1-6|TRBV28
ASTTLRLPLH
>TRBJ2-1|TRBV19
ASTRTGREQF
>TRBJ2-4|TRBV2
ASSPKFVSPNIQY
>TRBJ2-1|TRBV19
ASSIVPSGGAPEQF
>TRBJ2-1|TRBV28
ASSDRGYNEQF
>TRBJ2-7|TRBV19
ASRTTDKSYEQY
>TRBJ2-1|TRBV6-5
ASSPTMTNNEQF
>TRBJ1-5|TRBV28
ASSRGLGRNQPQH
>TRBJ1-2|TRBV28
ASSTGGDYGYT
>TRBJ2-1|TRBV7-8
ASSLGGGRYNEQF
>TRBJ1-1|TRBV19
ASSPSWIGTEAF
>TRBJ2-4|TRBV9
ASSATGAQKNIQY
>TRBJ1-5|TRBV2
ASSEAQSRAMGQPQH
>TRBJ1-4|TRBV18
ASSADRGNEKLF
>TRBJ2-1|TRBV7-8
ASSLVGGSSYNEQF
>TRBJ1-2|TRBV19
ASSSDALLNYGYT
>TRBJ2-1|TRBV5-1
ASSPGHISYNEQF
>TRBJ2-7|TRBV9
ASSGYSGRTGEQY
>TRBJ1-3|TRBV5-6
ASSSGTGGNTIY
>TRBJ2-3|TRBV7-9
ASSLQLGGNTQY
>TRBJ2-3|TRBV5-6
ASSPVGQGFNTQY
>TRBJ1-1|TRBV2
ASSEEGHTEAF
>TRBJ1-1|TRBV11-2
ASSLGMNTEAF
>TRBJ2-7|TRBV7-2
ASRIAGVMDEQY
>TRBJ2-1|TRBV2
ASSPSGGRYNEQF
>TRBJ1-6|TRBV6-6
ASSSRGQGNSPLH
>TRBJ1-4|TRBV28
ASSLSRGTGVEKLF
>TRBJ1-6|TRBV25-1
ASSEYDRSSYNSPLH
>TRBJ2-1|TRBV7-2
ASSLSSGMNEQF
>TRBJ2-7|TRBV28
ASISGPHREQY
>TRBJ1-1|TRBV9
ASSVLGPGTEAF
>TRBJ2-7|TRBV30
AWSDPDLGFEQY
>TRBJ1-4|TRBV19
ASSMGQLPNEKLF
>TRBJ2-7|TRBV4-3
ASSQVRAGYSYEQY
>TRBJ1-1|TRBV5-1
ASSPGQGMNTEAF
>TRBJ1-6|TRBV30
AWSEVNSPLH
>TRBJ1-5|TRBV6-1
ASSEGGGTKQPQH
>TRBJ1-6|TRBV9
ASSVGQGGTPLH
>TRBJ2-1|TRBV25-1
ASSPTRTSYNEQF
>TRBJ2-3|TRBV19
ASSIGYGTDTQY